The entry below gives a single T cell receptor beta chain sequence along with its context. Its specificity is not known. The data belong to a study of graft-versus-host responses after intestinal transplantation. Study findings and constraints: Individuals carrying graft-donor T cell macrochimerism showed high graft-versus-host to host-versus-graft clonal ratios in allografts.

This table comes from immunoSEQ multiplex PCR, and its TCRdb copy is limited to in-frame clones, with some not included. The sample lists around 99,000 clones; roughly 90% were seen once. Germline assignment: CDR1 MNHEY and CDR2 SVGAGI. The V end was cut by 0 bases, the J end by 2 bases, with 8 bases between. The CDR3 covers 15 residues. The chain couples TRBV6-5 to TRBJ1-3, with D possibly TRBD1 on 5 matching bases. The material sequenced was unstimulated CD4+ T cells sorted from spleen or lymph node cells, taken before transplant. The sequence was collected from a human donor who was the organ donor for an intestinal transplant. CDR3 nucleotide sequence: TGTGCCAGCAGTTACTCGGGGGGTACTGGAAACACCATATATTTT. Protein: CASSYSGGTGNTIYF.